This passage covers 30 T cell receptor beta chains from one sample sequenced in a study of blood T cells in healthy people across ages. Alongside a J-beta primer mix, a sample-barcoded 5' primer served in a second PCR lasting about 6 to 12 cycles. TCRdb reanalysed the 5' RACE reads using MiXCR and keeps one entry per CDR3 protein. This table holds more than 650,000 distinct CDR3 sequences, 22% found once. Sequencing was performed on blood. The receptor set was obtained from a man in his sixties or seventies in good health.

V usage is TRBV20-1 and J usage is TRBJ2-7; 10 nucleotides match TRBD2. CDR1 DFQATT and CDR2 SNEGSKA come from the germline V gene (reference sequence). With 4 bases clipped from V and 9 bases from J, the junction kept 18 bases outside the gene matches. The CDR3 totals 16 residues. The CDR3 protein is CSAIGGILAGVARQYF. For the CDR3, the DNA is TGCAGTGCTATTGGCGGCATTCTAGCGGGGGTGGCGCGGCAGTACTTC.

This clonotype was counted only a few times. At one end the junction does not follow the germline gene, possibly because of a read error. This chain links TRBV27 with TRBJ2-5; maybe TRBD2 (6 bases). The J call may not be correct, given that the DNA end is closer to TRBJ2-1. Germline loops: CDR1 MNHEY, CDR2 SMNVEV (reference sequence). This CDR3 has 15 residues. The CDR3 reads CASSSRVAVYSEQFF. The CDR3 nucleotides are TGTGCCAGCAGTTCCCGGGTAGCGGTCTACAGTGAGCAGTTCTTC.

The rearrangement links TRBV5-1 to TRBJ2-7; 12 bases map to TRBD1. Trimming took 5 bases from V and 4 from J; bases not matched to a gene: 7. Germline V CDR1 and CDR2: SGHRS, YFSETQ. This CDR3 region has 15 residues. The DNA of the CDR3 is TGCGCCAGCAGTCAGGGACAGGGGGCAATATACGAGCAGTACTTC. Protein: CASSQGQGAIYEQYF.

This clonotype was observed many times. V is TRBV12-3 or TRBV12-4 and J is TRBJ1-5; D ambiguous. Trimming pared 5 bases from V and 3 bases from J, leaving 8 bases between. The CDR3 covers 13 residues. CDR3 coding DNA: TGTGCCAGCAGTCGTACAGACAATCAGCCCCAGCATTTT. Protein product: CASSRTDNQPQHF.

The table lists this clonotype with many counts. The genes are TRBV2 and TRBJ2-5; 9 bases agree with TRBD2. The V gene end was trimmed by 2 bases and the J gene end by 4 bases; junction bases not matched to a gene: 2. CDR3 length equals 14 residues. Germline values: CDR1 SNHLY, CDR2 FYNNEI. The CDR3 coding sequence is TGTGCCAGCAGTGAACTGACTAGCGGAGAGACCCAGTACTTC. This sequence encodes CASSELTSGETQYF.

The genes are TRBV12-3 or TRBV12-4 and TRBJ2-3, with unresolved D. This CDR3 comprises 12 residues. V was cut by 3 bases and J by 10 bases, with 11 bases left in between. The CDR3 sequence: CASSFGGPSQYF. In DNA form, the CDR3 reads TGTGCCAGCAGTTTTGGTGGGCCTTCGCAGTATTTT.

Concerning this clonotype: The germline gene is not matched at one end of the junction; a read error may be the cause. The chain carries TRBV4-2 and TRBJ2-5, with 8 bases fitting TRBD2. The length of the CDR3 is 16 residues. CDR1 and CDR2 (germline): LGHNA, YNFKEQ. Here the CDR3 reads CASNQDLLAGDETQYF. The CDR3 coding sequence is TGTGCCAGCAACCAAGATCTCCTAGCGGGCGATGAGACCCAGTACTTC.

This clonotype was picked up a small number of times. V is TRBV4-3 and J is TRBJ2-3; no firm D call. The CDR3 is 15 residues long. Trimming shortened V by 0 bases and J by 5 bases, and 12 bases separated the two germline ends. Germline V gene sequence: CDR1 LGHNA, CDR2 YSLEER. The CDR3 region has the DNA TGCGCCAGCAGCCAAGAAGTAATCGTCGGAGATACGCAGTATTTT. It codes for CASSQEVIVGDTQYF.

This sequence joins TRBV5-1 and TRBJ2-1; 10 bases agree with TRBD2. This CDR3 has 16 amino acids. The V segment lost 7 bases and the J segment 7 bases; nucleotides outside the gene matches: 14. Germline values: CDR1 SGHRS, CDR2 YFSETQ. The CDR3 protein is CASYHASGRAQNEQFF. The CDR3 nucleotides are TGCGCCAGCTACCACGCCAGCGGGAGGGCCCAGAATGAGCAGTTCTTC. Together with reference TRBV5-1 and TRBJ2-1, the CDR3 gives the full variable domain: KAGVTQTPRYLIKTRGQQVTLSCSPISGHRSVSWYQQTPGQGLQFLFEYFSETQRNKGNFPGRFSGRQFSNSRSEMNVSTLELGDSALYLCASYHASGRAQNEQFFGPGTRLTVL.

This clonotype has just a few counts. In DNA, the CDR3 is TGTGCCAGCAGTTTAGCGCAGGGGCGCGTGAAGACCCAGTACTTC. Translating gives CASSLAQGRVKTQYF. This chain uses TRBV12-3 or TRBV12-4 with TRBJ2-5, with D possibly being TRBD1 (6 bases). Trimming stripped 0 bases from V and 6 bases from J, with 14 bases between. This CDR3 comprises 15 residues.

This clonotype was seen repeatedly, ten times or more. J is TRBJ2-1 and V is TRBV5-6, with 7 bases fitting TRBD2. The CDR3 is 14 amino acids. Germline V gene lookup returns CDR1 SGHDT and CDR2 YYEEEE. With V trimmed by 2 bases and J by 4 bases, 3 bases remained unmatched. CDR3 protein: CASSFRGLYNEQFF. The DNA for the CDR3 is TGTGCCAGCAGCTTCCGGGGACTATACAATGAGCAGTTCTTC.

This chain links TRBV7-9 with TRBJ2-5; D is possibly TRBD1 or TRBD2 (5 bases each). The germline V gene encodes CDR1 SEHNR and CDR2 FQNEAQ (reference sequence). The CDR3 runs to 13 residues. The ends were cut back, 7 bases at V and 5 bases at J, with 14 bases in the middle. CDR3 amino acids: CASIPWGGETQYF. Written as DNA, the CDR3 is TGTGCCAGCATCCCCTGGGGCGGGGAGACCCAGTACTTC.

The chain carries TRBV7-8 and TRBJ2-3; D is perhaps TRBD1 (6 bases). CDR3 length: 16 residues. Trimming cost V 0 bases and J 1 base, with 11 bases left between them. Germline CDR1 reads SGHVS; CDR2 reads FQNEAQ. This CDR3 is CASSLAGHGGTDTQYF. The CDR3, as DNA: TGTGCCAGCAGCTTAGCGGGACACGGAGGCACAGATACGCAGTATTTT.

This clonotype has just a few counts. V gene TRBV6-5 combines with J gene TRBJ2-5; 8 bases are a match to TRBD1. Per germline, CDR1 MNHEY and CDR2 SVGAGI. The V gene end was trimmed by 5 bases and the J gene end by 4 bases; junction bases not matched to a gene: 9. The CDR3 totals 15 residues. CDR3 nucleotide sequence: TGTGCCAGCAGTCAGACAGGGGTCGTGAGAGAGACCCAGTACTTC. Translated: CASSQTGVVRETQYF.

The table lists this clonotype with a few counts. The chain employs TRBV29-1 and TRBJ2-7, with TRBD1 identical over 8 bases. This CDR3 region has 13 residues. Germline values: CDR1 SQVTM, CDR2 ANQGSEA. J gave up 2 bases and V 7 bases, and 7 bases lay outside the gene matches. The CDR3 sequence: CSASRDRTYEQYF. The DNA for the CDR3 is TGCAGCGCCTCCCGGGACAGGACCTACGAGCAGTACTTC.

This clonotype has a count of ten or more. This chain connects TRBV5-1 to TRBJ2-1; 10 bases fit TRBD2. The CDR3 has 15 amino acids. In germline, CDR1 is SGHRS, CDR2 YFSETQ. Trimming cost V 1 base and J 4 bases; bases outside gene matches: 2. The CDR3 spells CASSLKLAGYNEQFF. The CDR3 DNA is TGCGCCAGCAGCTTGAAACTAGCGGGGTACAATGAGCAGTTCTTC. Using reference TRBV5-1 and TRBJ2-1 for the parts outside the CDR3, the full variable domain is KAGVTQTPRYLIKTRGQQVTLSCSPISGHRSVSWYQQTPGQGLQFLFEYFSETQRNKGNFPGRFSGRQFSNSRSEMNVSTLELGDSALYLCASSLKLAGYNEQFFGPGTRLTVL.

The V call is TRBV6-2 or TRBV6-3, the J call TRBJ2-7; maybe TRBD2 (7 bases). The germline V and J ends were trimmed by 7 bases and 5 bases, with 15 bases remaining between them. The germline V gene encodes CDR1 MNHEY and CDR2 SVGEGT. This CDR3 has 13 amino acids. The CDR3 spells CASTARGHHEQYF. CDR3 in DNA: TGTGCCAGCACCGCGCGGGGGCATCACGAGCAGTACTTC.

The V and J genes are TRBV20-1 and TRBJ1-5; tentative D call: TRBD1 (5 bases). CDR3 length: 13 residues. Germline V CDR1 and CDR2: DFQATT, SNEGSKA (reference sequence). V gave up 3 bases and J gave up 5 bases, with 11 bases separating them. CDR3 DNA: TGCAGTGCTAGTAGGGGAGATTATCAGCCCCAGCATTTT. As protein: CSASRGDYQPQHF.

V usage is TRBV7-3 and J usage is TRBJ2-5, with 10 bases identical to TRBD2. TRBJ2-1 explains the end of the DNA better; the J call may be wrong. The CDR3 is 15 amino acids. The germline gives CDR1 SGHTA, CDR2 FQGTGA. CDR3 DNA sequence: TGTGCCAGCAGCTTAAAGGTAGCGGGGGGTAATGAGCAGTTCTTC. Residues: CASSLKVAGGNEQFF.

The chain joins TRBV3-1 to TRBJ1-6; D may be TRBD1 (5 bases). Trimming removed 9 bases at V and 9 bases at J, with 9 bases between. CDR1 and CDR2 (germline): LGHDT, YNNKEL (reference sequence). This CDR3 has 11 amino acids. DNA for the CDR3: TGTGCCAGTGGGACTTTTTCACCCCTCCACTTT. Translated, it gives CASGTFSPLHF.

This clonotype was observed a handful of times. The V call is TRBV30, the J call TRBJ1-1, with 7 bases fitting TRBD1. Trimming cost V 4 bases and J 0 bases; bases outside gene matches: 5. The CDR3 is made up of 14 amino acids. CDR1 GTSNPN and CDR2 SVGIG come from the germline V gene (reference sequence). CDR3 DNA sequence: TGTGCCTGGACCCGGACAGGCTTGAACACTGAAGCTTTCTTT. Protein: CAWTRTGLNTEAFF.

The V and J genes are TRBV4-2 and TRBJ2-6; unclear D gene. The CDR3 has 15 residues. CDR1 and CDR2 from the germline V gene are LGHNA and YNFKEQ. The V and J ends lost 0 bases and 4 bases respectively, with 7 bases between them. Here the CDR3 reads CASSQESKGANVLTF. DNA of the CDR3: TGTGCCAGCAGCCAAGAGTCAAAGGGGGCCAACGTCCTGACTTTC.

This clonotype has just a few counts. The V and J genes are TRBV10-3 and TRBJ1-2; the match to TRBD1 covers 8 bases. With 4 bases clipped from V and 9 bases from J, the junction kept 4 bases outside the gene matches. CDR3 size: 12 residues. Germline lookup yields CDR1 ENHRY and CDR2 SYGVKD. The CDR3 DNA sequence: TGTGCCATCAGTGTCGGACAGGGAAGCTACACCTTC. As protein: CAISVGQGSYTF.

Regarding this clonotype: The junction differs from germline at one of its ends, possibly a read error. The rearrangement joins TRBV3-1 to TRBJ2-2, with D perhaps matching TRBD2 (5 bases). CDR1 and CDR2 (germline): LGHDT, YNNKEL (reference sequence). CDR3 length: 13 amino acids. The DNA for the CDR3 is TGTGCCAACAGCCAAGGGTCCGGGAGGGAGCTGTTTTTT. Translated, it gives CANSQGSGRELFF.

V gene TRBV30 combines with J gene TRBJ1-2; D remains ambiguous. Looked up from germline, CDR1 is GTSNPN and CDR2 is SVGIG (reference sequence). Trimming took off 6 bases at V and 2 bases at J, with 10 bases between the two ends. This CDR3 is built from 12 residues. CDR3 DNA sequence: TGTGCCTGCCGGGAATCGAACTATGGCTACACCTTC. Translating gives CACRESNYGYTF.

This clonotype was detected only a few times. V usage is TRBV20-1 and J usage is TRBJ2-5; D unclear. The V and J ends lost 5 bases and 7 bases respectively, with 8 bases between them. Germline V CDR1 and CDR2: DFQATT, SNEGSKA (reference sequence). This CDR3 contains 10 residues. This CDR3 is CSAGVGTQYF. For the CDR3, the DNA is TGCAGTGCTGGGGTGGGGACCCAGTACTTC.

The rearrangement joins TRBV20-1 to TRBJ1-5; D may be TRBD1 (6 bases). Germline values: CDR1 DFQATT, CDR2 SNEGSKA (reference sequence). This CDR3 has 17 residues. V lost 6 bases and J 2 bases, leaving 23 bases between the germline ends. As DNA, the CDR3 is TGCAGTGCACGAGGGCTGGAACAGGGTCGGGGCAATCAGCCCCAGCATTTT. The encoded protein is CSARGLEQGRGNQPQHF.

The rearrangement joins TRBV4-1 to TRBJ2-1; TRBD2 matches at 13 bases. The junction had 10 bases not matched to a gene; V was cut back by 0 bases and J by 2 bases. This CDR3 spans 20 amino acids. Per the germline V gene, CDR1 is MGHRA and CDR2 is YSYEKL. CDR3 DNA: TGCGCCAGCAGCCAAGAAGCAAGCCGGACTAGCGGGAGACCCTACAATGAGCAGTTCTTC. This translates into CASSQEASRTSGRPYNEQFF.

This clonotype was seen more than once but under ten times. V usage is TRBV6-1 and J usage is TRBJ2-3; 10 nucleotides agree with TRBD2. In germline, CDR1 is MNHNS, CDR2 SASEGT. The CDR3 has 19 residues. Trimming took 3 bases from V and 1 from J; bases not matched to a gene: 13. The CDR3 DNA is TGTGCCAGCAGTGAGGGGAGTCTAGCGGGAGTCTGGCGCACAGATACGCAGTATTTT. It specifies CASSEGSLAGVWRTDTQYF.

This clonotype was observed many times. The V gene is TRBV7-9, the J gene TRBJ2-1, with a tentative D call TRBD2 (5 bases). With 7 bases removed from V and 7 bases from J, the gap between germline ends came to 17 bases. From germline, CDR1 is SEHNR and CDR2 FQNEAQ (reference sequence). CDR3 length: 14 amino acids. CDR3: CASTVGGGLNEQFF. The CDR3, as DNA: TGTGCCAGCACCGTGGGCGGAGGTTTGAATGAGCAGTTCTTC.